What follows are 20 T cell receptor beta chains derived from one specimen sequenced in a study of T cell responses to AZD1222 COVID-19 vaccine (dated by TCRdb to the early 2020s). The label giving this sample's time point can be read as: baseline before first vaccination. Library prep was done by the immunoSEQ multiplex PCR assay. Not all clones reach the TCRdb copy of this immuneACCESS table, which keeps in-frame sequences only. Checked studies attribute under half of the gap to unresolved V genes and leave the rest unexplained. In this sample the table shows 90,000 to 120,000 clones, roughly 90% of which occur a single time. The ten biggest clones cover approximately 1.1% of the sample. Sequenced material: peripheral blood, taken on day 0 of AZD1222 vaccination. The receptors shown here come from an adult in good health.

The J gene is TRBJ2-7, the V gene TRBV28; no firm D call. Germline V gives CDR1 MDHEN, CDR2 SYDVKM. This CDR3 is built from 12 residues. Trimming pared 1 base from V and 0 bases from J, leaving 1 base between. DNA for the CDR3: TGTGCCAGCAGTTTATTCTCCTACGAGCAGTACTTC. Residues: CASSLFSYEQYF.

The chain is built from TRBV27 and TRBJ1-4, with 9 bases matching TRBD1. V gave up 4 bases and J gave up 6 bases; unmatched junction bases: 6. This CDR3 is built from 15 residues. Germline V gives CDR1 MNHEY, CDR2 SMNVEV (reference sequence). The CDR3 region is CASSSRTGAYEKLFF. Here the CDR3 DNA reads TGTGCCAGCAGTTCTCGGACAGGGGCTTATGAAAAACTGTTTTTT.

The rearrangement joins TRBV20-1 to TRBJ2-1; D is possibly TRBD2 (5 bases). CDR1 is DFQATT and CDR2 is SNEGSKA in the germline V gene (reference sequence). The CDR3 is made up of 11 amino acids. The V end was cut by 4 bases, the J end by 8 bases, with 9 bases between. CDR3 in DNA: TGCAGTGCTATCAGAGCGGATGAGCAGTTCTTC. This gives the protein CSAIRADEQFF.

The gene calls are TRBV2 and TRBJ2-1, with 8 bases lining up with TRBD2. Trimming took 1 base from V and 7 from J; bases not matched to a gene: 6. Germline loops: CDR1 SNHLY, CDR2 FYNNEI. The CDR3 is 15 amino acids. The CDR3 region is CASSEGLAGLNEQFF. CDR3 sequence (DNA): TGTGCCAGCAGTGAAGGTCTAGCGGGCCTGAATGAGCAGTTCTTC.

This clone was observed a single time. V is TRBV29-1 and J is TRBJ1-6; D might be TRBD1 (5 bases). Trimming pared 6 bases from V and 12 bases from J, leaving 15 bases between. Germline assignment: CDR1 SQVTM and CDR2 ANQGSEA. There are 12 residues in the CDR3. In nucleotides, the CDR3 is TGCAGCGTCGCTCTGGGGGAGGGACCCCTCCACTTT. It encodes CSVALGEGPLHF.

This clone was detected a few times. V is TRBV24-1 and J is TRBJ1-5; D unresolved. The CDR3 contains 14 residues. Germline values: CDR1 KGHDR, CDR2 SFDVKD. V gave up 3 bases and J gave up 9 bases, with 14 bases separating them. The CDR3 sequence is CATSDNRASGPQHF. The CDR3 DNA sequence: TGTGCCACCAGTGATAACAGAGCCTCCGGGCCCCAGCATTTT.

The V gene is TRBV2, the J gene TRBJ1-2; D gene ambiguous. Deletions cut 4 bases from V and 1 base from J, with 7 bases between. CDR1 is SNHLY, CDR2 FYNNEI, per germline. The CDR3 extends over 13 amino acids. The CDR3 spells CASSGLFNYGYTF. DNA of the CDR3: TGTGCCAGCAGTGGACTGTTTAACTATGGCTACACCTTC.

The rearrangement joins TRBV9 to TRBJ1-1; D is undetermined. Germline-derived CDR1 and CDR2 are SGDLS and YYNGEE. This CDR3 is 13 amino acids long. The ends were cut back, 0 bases at V and 1 base at J, with 4 bases in the middle. The CDR3 DNA follows: TGTGCCAGCAGCGTAGCTCCGAACACTGAAGCTTTCTTT. Its translation: CASSVAPNTEAFF.

The J gene is TRBJ1-5, the V gene TRBV19; D is ambiguous. The CDR3 spans 14 residues. V was pared by 4 bases and J by 2 bases, with 9 bases between. CDR1 is LNHDA, CDR2 SQIVND, per germline (reference sequence). The DNA for the CDR3 is TGTGCCAGTAGTAAGCCACGGGGCAATCAGCCCCAGCATTTT. As protein: CASSKPRGNQPQHF.

The chain employs TRBV4-2 and TRBJ2-3; 7 bases fit TRBD2. CDR3 length equals 17 residues. Per germline, CDR1 LGHNA and CDR2 YNFKEQ. V lost 1 base, J lost 4 bases, and 11 bases stayed unmatched. CDR3 protein: CASSQAQYAGEADTQYF. The CDR3 nucleotides read TGTGCCAGCAGCCAAGCACAATATGCGGGAGAAGCAGATACGCAGTATTTT.

The chain recombines TRBV5-1 with TRBJ1-2, with 11 bases fitting TRBD1. J lost 2 bases, V lost 4 bases, and 13 bases had no gene match. Germline V gives CDR1 SGHRS, CDR2 YFSETQ. CDR3 length: 18 amino acids. This CDR3 reads CASSPEAGQGALNYGYTF. CDR3 sequence (DNA): TGCGCCAGCAGCCCCGAGGCAGGACAGGGGGCATTGAACTATGGCTACACCTTC.

The chain is built from TRBV7-9 and TRBJ2-2, with no clear D. The CDR3 is 13 residues long. Germline CDR1 is SEHNR and CDR2 is FQNEAQ (reference sequence). The ends were cut back, 7 bases at V and 3 bases at J, with 9 bases in the middle. The CDR3: CASTRQDTGELFF. CDR3 coding DNA: TGTGCCAGCACCCGACAAGACACCGGGGAGCTGTTTTTT.

The V and J genes are TRBV11-2 and TRBJ2-7; tentative D call: TRBD1 (6 bases). The CDR3 extends over 14 amino acids. Trimming pared 1 base from V and 2 bases from J, leaving 9 bases between. The germline V gene has CDR1 SGHAT and CDR2 FQNNGV. This CDR3 is CASSLVRGPYEQYF. The CDR3 DNA is TGTGCCAGCAGCTTAGTCAGGGGACCCTACGAGCAGTACTTC.

This chain joins TRBV7-2 and TRBJ1-1; 9 bases map to TRBD1. In germline, CDR1 is SGHTA, CDR2 FQGNSA. The CDR3 contains 14 residues. V was pared by 5 bases and J by 5 bases, with 6 bases of the junction left unmatched. The CDR3 DNA reads TGTGCCAGCAGCCTTCGGACAGGGGAAACTGAAGCTTTCTTT. Translation: CASSLRTGETEAFF.

The chain joins TRBV28 to TRBJ1-2; D perhaps matches TRBD1 (6 bases). The germline V and J ends were trimmed by 5 bases and 4 bases, with 14 bases remaining between them. Germline V gene lookup returns CDR1 MDHEN and CDR2 SYDVKM. The CDR3 sequence is 14 residues long. CDR3 loop: CASSTRGGPYGYTF. CDR3 sequence (DNA): TGTGCCAGCAGTACCCGTGGGGGGCCCTATGGCTACACCTTC.

The chain links TRBV7-8 to TRBJ2-7; 14 bases align to TRBD2. This CDR3 has 20 amino acids. V was clipped by 5 bases and J by 0 bases; unmatched bases: 15. Per the germline V gene, CDR1 is SGHVS and CDR2 is FQNEAQ. CDR3 coding DNA: TGTGCCAGCAGCGACCCACCGGGGACTAGCGGGAGCGGGAGCTCCTACGAGCAGTACTTC. It codes for CASSDPPGTSGSGSSYEQYF.

The V gene is TRBV6-5, the J gene TRBJ1-2, with D perhaps matching TRBD1 (6 bases). This CDR3 spans 15 amino acids. Trimming took off 5 bases at V and 8 bases at J, with 21 bases between the two ends. Germline CDR1 and CDR2: MNHEY and SVGAGI. The CDR3 spells CASSLRQALGRGYTF. For the CDR3, the DNA is TGTGCCAGCAGTCTGCGACAGGCCTTAGGTAGGGGCTACACCTTC.

CDR3 sequence: CASSAGTGGLAGANVLTF. CDR3 nucleotides: TGTGCCAGCAGCGCCGGGACAGGGGGTCTCGCTGGGGCCAACGTCCTGACTTTC. The chain has TRBV7-9 and TRBJ2-6, with 11 positions matching TRBD1. Germline assignment: CDR1 SEHNR and CDR2 FQNEAQ (reference sequence). V shed 5 bases, J shed 2 bases, and the junction held 8 bases outside the gene matches. The CDR3 is made up of 18 amino acids.

This chain joins TRBV4-1 and TRBJ1-2, with 9 bases matching TRBD1. The V gene end was trimmed by 0 bases and the J gene end by 5 bases; junction bases not matched to a gene: 4. This CDR3 contains 15 residues. Germline V gene lookup returns CDR1 MGHRA and CDR2 YSYEKL. The CDR3: CASSQDSDRGYGYTF. The CDR3 nucleotides are TGCGCCAGCAGCCAAGATTCCGACAGGGGGTATGGCTACACCTTC.

The V gene is TRBV2, the J gene TRBJ1-6, with D hard to call. Germline V lookup: CDR1 SNHLY, CDR2 FYNNEI. The CDR3 loop spans 12 amino acids. V was pared by 7 bases and J by 6 bases, with 7 bases between. CDR3 coding DNA: TGTGCCAGCATGGCAGCTAATTCACCCCTCCACTTT. It encodes CASMAANSPLHF. Together with reference TRBV2 and TRBJ1-6, the CDR3 gives the full variable domain: EPEVTQTPSHQVTQMGQEVILRCVPISNHLYFYWYRQILGQKVEFLVSFYNNEISEKSEIFDDQFSVERPDGSNFTLKIRSTKLEDSAMYFCASMAANSPLHFGNGTRLTVT.